One sample yielded the 18 T cell receptor beta chains listed below, sequenced in a study of human T cells and chemical hapten exposure. Time point denoted: pre-sensitization, week 0. The sample's treatment: therapeutic diphenylcyclopropenone sensitization with weekly scalp DPC. Via MiXCR, TCRdb re-called the RACE reads, giving one row per CDR3 protein. The table lists roughly 380,000 distinct CDR3 sequences, 4.5% to 6% of them singletons. Sequenced here: whole blood, sampled in connection with sensitization to the hapten diphenylcyclopropenone (DPC). Source of these receptors: a woman between 50 and 59 years old with alopecia areata. Some clones in this sample may be carry-over from other donors' samples.

As DNA, the CDR3 is TGTGCCAGCAGTCCGGGATCCCGGTCCGCCGGGGAGCTGTTTTTT. This codes for CASSPGSRSAGELFF. The chain combines TRBV12-3 or TRBV12-4 with TRBJ2-2; TRBD2 is a possible D gene (5 bases). The CDR3 totals 15 residues. The V gene lost 5 bases and the J gene lost 6 bases, with 16 bases spanning the gap.

Ten or more counts support this clonotype. The V and J genes are TRBV19 and TRBJ1-5, with D uncertain. The CDR3 is made up of 15 amino acids. The V gene lost 0 bases and the J gene lost 2 bases, with 8 bases spanning the gap. The germline V gene encodes CDR1 LNHDA and CDR2 SQIVND (reference sequence). The CDR3 here is CASSIDTSRNQPQHF. CDR3 coding DNA: TGTGCCAGTAGTATAGATACGTCACGCAATCAGCCCCAGCATTTT.

The chain recombines TRBV10-3 with TRBJ2-2; tentative D call: TRBD2 (5 bases). V lost 4 bases and J 7 bases, leaving 7 bases between the germline ends. The CDR3 is 12 amino acids. Germline V CDR1 and CDR2: ENHRY, SYGVKD. CDR3 nucleotides: TGTGCCATCAGTGGGACTGGCGGGGAGCTGTTTTTT. It specifies CAISGTGGELFF.

There are a few counts of this clonotype. The gene calls are TRBV7-8 and TRBJ1-5; D ambiguous. Germline values: CDR1 SGHVS, CDR2 FQNEAQ. CDR3 length: 14 residues. Trimming took 4 bases from V and 5 from J, leaving 12 bases between them. In nucleotides, the CDR3 is TGTGCCAGCAGCTCCGACACGGGCGATCAGCCCCAGCATTTT. Translated: CASSSDTGDQPQHF.

This clonotype came up many times. The gene calls are TRBV20-1 and TRBJ2-3; 9 positions agree with TRBD2. This CDR3 is built from 17 residues. V was clipped by 0 bases and J by 5 bases; unmatched bases: 12. Germline lookup yields CDR1 DFQATT and CDR2 SNEGSKA (reference sequence). Written as DNA, the CDR3 is TGCAGTGCTAGAGATCGGAGAGCGGGGGGTCACTTAGATACGCAGTATTTT. Translation: CSARDRRAGGHLDTQYF.

In this sample, this clonotype turned up many times. V usage is TRBV20-1 and J usage is TRBJ2-4; no firm D call. Germline V gives CDR1 DFQATT, CDR2 SNEGSKA (reference sequence). This CDR3 contains 14 residues. V dropped 5 bases and J dropped 1 base, with 12 bases sitting between them. CDR3 coding DNA: TGCAGTGCTCAGGCTGATGGGGCCAAAAACATTCAGTACTTC. This encodes CSAQADGAKNIQYF.

This clonotype has a count of ten or more. The chain uses TRBV27 and TRBJ2-3; TRBD2 is a possible D gene (6 bases). This CDR3 comprises 14 residues. Per the germline V gene, CDR1 is MNHEY and CDR2 is SMNVEV (reference sequence). V lost 2 bases and J 5 bases, leaving 11 bases between the germline ends. CDR3 nucleotides: TGTGCCAGCAGTTTACAGGGAGGAGGAGATACGCAGTATTTT. This sequence encodes CASSLQGGGDTQYF.

There are many counts of this clonotype. The chain carries TRBV4-1 and TRBJ2-6; D is unresolved. Trimming pared 1 base from V and 0 bases from J, leaving 10 bases between. CDR3 length: 17 residues. Per the germline V gene, CDR1 is MGHRA and CDR2 is YSYEKL. The CDR3 DNA reads as TGCGCCAGCAGCCAAGCGGTTCAGTTCTCTGGGGCCAACGTCCTGACTTTC. As protein: CASSQAVQFSGANVLTF.

This chain uses TRBV5-4 with TRBJ1-1, with D perhaps TRBD1 (6 bases). Per germline, CDR1 SGHNT and CDR2 YYREEE (reference sequence). Trimming removed 3 bases at V and 1 base at J, with 13 bases between. This CDR3 has 15 amino acids. The CDR3 region has the DNA TGTGCCAGCAGCTGGAACGGACAGCCGAACACTGAAGCTTTCTTT. It translates to CASSWNGQPNTEAFF.

The chain joins TRBV27 to TRBJ2-1; 10 nucleotides line up with TRBD1. The germline V gene has CDR1 MNHEY and CDR2 SMNVEV (reference sequence). Trimming cost V 7 bases and J 8 bases; bases outside gene matches: 8. The CDR3 is made up of 14 amino acids. The CDR3 here is CASNPGQGSDEQFF. The DNA for the CDR3 is TGTGCCAGCAACCCGGGACAGGGGAGCGATGAGCAGTTCTTC.

The CDR3 sequence: CASSRRGQGATAREAFF. The CDR3 DNA follows: TGTGCCAGCAGCCGTCGGGGACAGGGGGCAACGGCTCGGGAAGCTTTCTTT. The chain has TRBV11-2 and TRBJ1-1; TRBD1 agrees at 12 bases. The CDR3 runs to 17 residues. Germline CDR1 is SGHAT and CDR2 is FQNNGV. The trim removed 5 bases at V and 8 bases at J, leaving 15 bases unmatched.

This clonotype was counted at least ten times. The gene calls are TRBV27 and TRBJ1-1; D remains ambiguous. Germline V gene data show CDR1 as MNHEY and CDR2 as SMNVEV (reference sequence). The CDR3 has 15 amino acids. V lost 1 base and J 4 bases, leaving 13 bases between the germline ends. In DNA, the CDR3 is TGTGCCAGCAGTTTATTCCCGGAGAGAGGCACTGAAGCTTTCTTT. Translated, it gives CASSLFPERGTEAFF.

This clonotype showed up many times. V and J are TRBV7-2 and TRBJ1-1, with D uncertain. Germline V lookup: CDR1 SGHTA, CDR2 FQGNSA. The CDR3 extends over 15 amino acids. Trimming removed 5 bases at V and 0 bases at J, with 13 bases between. The CDR3: CASSPQVSMNTEAFF. CDR3 sequence (DNA): TGTGCCAGCAGCCCGCAGGTTTCCATGAACACTGAAGCTTTCTTT. The whole variable domain, filled in from reference TRBV7-2 and TRBJ1-1, reads GAGVSQSPSNKVTEKGKDVELRCDPISGHTALYWYRQSLGQGLEFLIYFQGNSAPDKSGLPSDRFSAERTGGSVSTLTIQRTQQEDSAVYLCASSPQVSMNTEAFFGQGTRLTVV.

About this clonotype itself: Sequence at one end of the junction differs from germline and may be a read error. CDR3 DNA: TGTGCCAGCAGCTTAGCGGCTGGGACCGGCTTCTTC. Its translation is CASSLAAGTGFF. This chain joins TRBV7-8 and TRBJ2-7; either TRBD1 or TRBD2 may fit D (5 bases each). This CDR3 has 12 residues. Germline V CDR1 and CDR2: SGHVS, FQNEAQ.

This clonotype was counted many times. In DNA form, the CDR3 reads TGTGCTAGTGCGGAACAGGAGAACACTGAAGCTTTCTTT. This sequence encodes CASAEQENTEAFF. The chain links TRBV12-5 to TRBJ1-1, with D perhaps matching TRBD1 (5 bases). The V gene's germline CDR1 is LGHNT and CDR2 FRNRAP. V gave up 7 bases and J gave up 1 base, with 10 bases separating them. The CDR3 totals 13 residues.

This clonotype showed up many times. V and J are TRBV27 and TRBJ2-7; no firm D call. The CDR3 covers 13 residues. Looked up from germline, CDR1 is MNHEY and CDR2 is SMNVEV (reference sequence). V was trimmed by 8 bases and J by 2 bases, leaving 13 bases between them. The CDR3 reads CASGLLTPYEQYF. CDR3 nucleotides: TGTGCCAGCGGCCTCCTCACTCCCTACGAGCAGTACTTC.

The chain couples TRBV12-3 or TRBV12-4 to TRBJ1-6; D is undetermined. The ends were cut back, 3 bases at V and 9 bases at J, with 12 bases in the middle. The CDR3 is made up of 14 amino acids. DNA of the CDR3: TGTGCCAGCAGTTTTTGGTACATAGGTTCACCCCTCCACTTT. Amino acids: CASSFWYIGSPLHF.

The chain carries TRBV30 and TRBJ2-5; TRBD2 matches at 11 bases. Germline CDR1 reads GTSNPN; CDR2 reads SVGIG (reference sequence). This CDR3 is built from 16 residues. Trimming at V came to 0 bases and at J to 2 bases, leaving 5 bases not matched to a gene. The CDR3 nucleotides are TGTGCCTGGAGTGTAGGGGTAGCGGGAGGGCAAGAGACCCAGTACTTC. Translation: CAWSVGVAGGQETQYF.